The rows below give T cell receptor beta chains drawn from one sample of a study of vaccination effects on CD4 cells after COVID-19. Their cognate antigens are unknown. Data came from immunoSEQ multiplex PCR; TCRdb stores just in-frame clones and leaves some out. The sample holds some 68,000 clones, 80% to 85% seen once. The sequencing here drew on CD4+ T cells from PBMCs cultured with HCoV-229E spike peptides, taken after COVID-19 vaccination. The receptor source for this set is a human donor who received a COVID-19 vaccine. The CDR3 runs from the conserved cysteine through the conserved F or W. D genes are given only for firm matches. Size tells how often a clone was seen (once, few, many) or the class of an expanded clone, and some rows leave it out.

J gene: TRBJ2-1
clone size: -
D gene: -
V gene: TRBV21-1
CDR3 protein: CASSKADRGTANEQFF
CDR3 DNA: TGTGCCAGCAGCAAAGCGGACAGGGGAACGGCCAATGAGCAGTTCTTC

J gene: TRBJ1-6
clone size: -
D gene: -
V gene: TRBV5-6
CDR3 protein: CASSQYNSPLHF
CDR3 DNA: TGTGCCAGCAGCCAATATAATTCACCCCTCCACTTT

J gene: TRBJ1-3
clone size: -
D gene: -
V gene: TRBV9
CDR3 protein: CASSGRFSGNTIYF
CDR3 DNA: TGTGCCAGCAGCGGGCGGTTCTCTGGAAACACCATATATTTT

J gene: TRBJ1-4
clone size: -
D gene: -
V gene: TRBV11-3
CDR3 protein: CASSSIQSLNEKLFF
CDR3 DNA: TGTGCCAGCAGCTCCATCCAATCATTGAATGAAAAACTGTTTTTT

J gene: TRBJ2-1
clone size: -
D gene: TRBD2
V gene: TRBV7-2
CDR3 protein: CASSYLAGVYNEQFF
CDR3 DNA: TGTGCCAGCAGTTATCTAGCGGGGGTTTACAATGAGCAGTTCTTC

J gene: TRBJ2-3
clone size: -
D gene: -
V gene: TRBV7-2
CDR3 protein: CASSLGAGTDTQYF
CDR3 DNA: TGTGCCAGCAGCTTAGGGGCGGGCACAGATACGCAGTATTTT

J gene: TRBJ2-2
clone size: -
D gene: -
V gene: TRBV5-1
CDR3 protein: CASSLGLARNTGELFF
CDR3 DNA: TGCGCCAGCAGCTTGGGCCTAGCGAGGAACACCGGGGAGCTGTTTTTT

J gene: TRBJ1-5
clone size: once
D gene: -
V gene: TRBV6-5
CDR3 protein: CASRPQGGSNQPQHF
CDR3 DNA: TGTGCCAGCAGGCCTCAGGGTGGTAGCAATCAGCCCCAGCATTTT

J gene: TRBJ1-2
clone size: few
D gene: -
V gene: TRBV7-2
CDR3 protein: CASSSYIPGIYGYTF
CDR3 DNA: TGTGCCAGCAGCTCTTACATCCCAGGGATCTATGGCTACACCTTC

J gene: TRBJ1-2
clone size: -
D gene: -
V gene: TRBV28
CDR3 protein: CASSFIEAYYGYTF
CDR3 DNA: TGTGCCAGCAGTTTCATTGAGGCCTACTATGGCTACACCTTC

J gene: TRBJ1-6
clone size: -
D gene: TRBD1
V gene: TRBV11-1
CDR3 protein: CASSRTGLGTLHF
CDR3 DNA: TGTGCCAGCAGCCGGACAGGCCTGGGGACCCTCCACTTT

J gene: TRBJ2-1
clone size: -
D gene: TRBD2
V gene: TRBV18
CDR3 protein: CASSPTIGGAQFF
CDR3 DNA: TGTGCCAGCTCACCTACCATCGGGGGGGCGCAGTTCTTC